The 10 T cell receptor beta chains below all came from one sample that was sequenced in a study of shared clonotypes between healthy human individuals. The protocol was immunoSEQ multiplex PCR, while the TCRdb copy is restricted to in-frame clones and leaves out a portion. This table has more than 500,000 clones, around 95% appearing once. CD45RO-negative cells were positively selected for CCR7, leaving out terminally differentiated effector memory CD45RA+ cells. Sequencing input: naive CD8+ T cells sorted from blood. These receptors came from a woman in her twenties or thirties in good health.

This clone is a singleton in its sample. The V and J genes are TRBV27 and TRBJ1-2; D is unresolved. V was trimmed by 5 bases and J by 8 bases, leaving 15 bases between them. The germline V gene has CDR1 MNHEY and CDR2 SMNVEV (reference sequence). The CDR3 spans 13 residues. In DNA, the CDR3 is TGTGCCAGCAGTCCGGCAGGCGGGGTCGGCTACACCTTC. Translating it yields CASSPAGGVGYTF.

This chain connects TRBV27 to TRBJ2-1; 7 bases fit TRBD2. The V and J ends lost 5 bases and 8 bases, in that order; junction bases with no gene match: 12. There are 15 residues in the CDR3. Germline loops: CDR1 MNHEY, CDR2 SMNVEV (reference sequence). The CDR3 DNA follows: TGTGCCAGCAGTGCGGGAGACTACCAAAGCCATGAGCAGTTCTTC. Protein: CASSAGDYQSHEQFF.

As DNA, the CDR3 is TGTGCCAGCAGCATAGATACCAGCTCCTACAATGAGCAGTTCTTC. Protein product: CASSIDTSSYNEQFF. The chain has TRBV5-8 and TRBJ2-1; D gene unclear. The germline V and J ends were trimmed by 4 bases and 0 bases, with 11 bases remaining between them. The germline V gene has CDR1 SGHTS and CDR2 YDEGEE. CDR3 length: 15 amino acids.

The rearrangement joins TRBV7-9 to TRBJ1-1, with D unclear. The germline CDR1 and CDR2 sequences are SEHNR and FQNEAQ (reference sequence). V gave up 1 base and J gave up 1 base, with 7 bases separating them. The CDR3 extends over 14 amino acids. CDR3 sequence: CASSLVGQNTEAFF. CDR3 bases: TGTGCCAGCAGCTTAGTAGGTCAGAACACTGAAGCTTTCTTT.

The chain links TRBV7-9 to TRBJ1-2, with D possibly matching TRBD1 (6 bases). Germline lookup yields CDR1 SEHNR and CDR2 FQNEAQ (reference sequence). The V gene lost 5 bases and the J gene lost 4 bases, with 14 bases spanning the gap. CDR3 length: 14 residues. Here the CDR3 reads CASSPRTDFYGYTF. The CDR3 region has the DNA TGTGCCAGCAGCCCCCGGACAGATTTCTATGGCTACACCTTC.

The chain is built from TRBV7-3 and TRBJ2-1, with a weak D call TRBD1 (6 bases). The CDR3 consists of 14 residues. CDR1 and CDR2 from the germline V gene are SGHTA and FQGTGA. V lost 3 bases and J 9 bases, leaving 15 bases between the germline ends. Here the CDR3 reads CASSLGATGSEQFF. CDR3 coding DNA: TGTGCCAGCAGCTTGGGGGCTACAGGTAGTGAGCAGTTCTTC.

V usage is TRBV11-2 and J usage is TRBJ1-4; D not resolved. This CDR3 region has 15 residues. The V gene lost 2 bases and the J gene lost 4 bases, with 11 bases spanning the gap. Per the germline V gene, CDR1 is SGHAT and CDR2 is FQNNGV. In DNA form, the CDR3 reads TGTGCCAGCAGCTTACGTCGGACTCTTAATGAAAAACTGTTTTTT. It translates to CASSLRRTLNEKLFF.

This clone was seen a single time. The V and J genes are TRBV5-1 and TRBJ2-3, with 7 bases fitting TRBD2. The ends lost 4 bases at V and 1 base at J; junction bases unmatched: 6. Germline V gene data show CDR1 as SGHRS and CDR2 as YFSETQ. CDR3 size: 15 residues. CDR3 DNA: TGCGCCAGCAGCCCGGGTACTAGCGGCACAGATACGCAGTATTTT. Amino acid sequence: CASSPGTSGTDTQYF.

The V and J genes are TRBV19 and TRBJ1-1; maybe TRBD1 (5 bases). The CDR3 has 13 amino acids. Looked up from germline, CDR1 is LNHDA and CDR2 is SQIVND (reference sequence). V was clipped by 3 bases and J by 4 bases, with 9 bases between them. CDR3 DNA sequence: TGTGCCAGTAGTATTTGGGGGGGCACTGAAGCTTTCTTT. Encoded protein: CASSIWGGTEAFF.

The chain joins TRBV6-1 to TRBJ2-7; 8 nucleotides line up with TRBD1. CDR3 size: 14 residues. J lost 4 bases, V lost 7 bases, and 9 bases had no gene match. Germline CDR1 is MNHNS and CDR2 is SASEGT. This CDR3 reads CASIGQGYPYEQYF. In DNA, the CDR3 is TGTGCCAGCATCGGACAGGGTTATCCTTACGAGCAGTACTTC.